Following are 11 T cell receptor beta chains from one sample sequenced in a study of cytomegalovirus exposure and HLA in healthy donors. PCR involved 60 Vbeta and 13 Jbeta primers. The table came from immunoSEQ multiplex PCR; TCRdb's copy has only in-frame clones and leaves some out. Seen here are about 170,000 clones, 70% to 80% observed once, and the top ten hold roughly 1.4%. The sample consisted of PBMCs. The receptors come from a woman aged 25 to 45 in good health and CMV-seropositive.

The chain uses TRBV7-6 and TRBJ2-7; 10 nucleotides align to TRBD2. This CDR3 contains 18 residues. After removal of 3 bases from V and 4 bases from J, the junction contained 15 bases not matched to a gene. Germline V CDR1 and CDR2: SGHVS, FNYEAQ. In nucleotides, the CDR3 is TGTGCCAGCAGCTTTTCCCCCCCCCTAGCGGGAGTTATGTACGAGCAGTACTTC. It specifies CASSFSPPLAGVMYEQYF.

The V call is TRBV5-1, the J call TRBJ2-5; 9 bases are a match to TRBD2. The CDR3 is 15 residues long. V trimming: 1 base; J trimming: 4 bases; junction bases outside the gene matches: 5. Germline V gene data show CDR1 as SGHRS and CDR2 as YFSETQ. CDR3 residues: CASSLSGGRAETQYF. CDR3 nucleotides: TGCGCCAGCAGCTTGAGCGGCGGGAGGGCAGAGACCCAGTACTTC.

As regards this clone: The junction and the germline gene differ at one end; a read error may be behind it. The chain uses TRBV28 and TRBJ1-2; D ambiguous. CDR1 is MDHEN, CDR2 SYDVKM, per germline. The CDR3 runs to 12 residues. The CDR3 protein is CASTLQNYGYTF. In DNA form, the CDR3 reads TGTGCCAGCACTTTACAGAACTATGGCTACACCTTC.

The chain combines TRBV2 with TRBJ1-1; a possible D gene is TRBD1 (5 bases). This CDR3 has 13 amino acids. Trimming pared 6 bases from V and 5 bases from J, leaving 13 bases between. The germline V gene has CDR1 SNHLY and CDR2 FYNNEI. CDR3 sequence reads: CASRALGGTEAFF. For the CDR3, the DNA is TGTGCCAGCAGGGCCCTGGGGGGAACTGAAGCTTTCTTT.

The chain combines TRBV28 with TRBJ1-1, with D unresolved. The V gene's germline CDR1 is MDHEN and CDR2 SYDVKM. The length of the CDR3 is 13 residues. V dropped 4 bases and J dropped 4 bases, with 10 bases sitting between them. CDR3 sequence: CASSSRRVTEAFF. CDR3 coding DNA: TGTGCCAGCAGTTCCCGCCGGGTCACTGAAGCTTTCTTT.

CDR3 sequence reads: CASSELRRNTGELFF. The CDR3 DNA sequence: TGCGCCAGCAGTGAGTTAAGGAGGAACACCGGGGAGCTGTTTTTT. V and J are TRBV10-1 and TRBJ2-2; D not resolved. V was pared by 1 base and J by 1 base, with 7 bases between. The V gene's germline CDR1 is WNHNN and CDR2 SYGVQD (reference sequence). CDR3 length equals 15 residues.

The gene calls are TRBV27 and TRBJ2-1; 9 positions agree with TRBD2. The CDR3 has 18 residues. Germline-derived CDR1 and CDR2 are MNHEY and SMNVEV (reference sequence). V trimming: 1 base; J trimming: 0 bases; junction bases outside the gene matches: 7. The CDR3: CASSLWLATSGSYNEQFF. The CDR3 region has the DNA TGTGCCAGCAGTTTATGGTTAGCGACTAGCGGCTCCTACAATGAGCAGTTCTTC.

The CDR3 DNA reads as TGTGCCAGCAGCACGGCGGGACAGGGGAACACTGAAGCTTTCTTT. Its protein is CASSTAGQGNTEAFF. V and J are TRBV4-2 and TRBJ1-1, with 9 positions matching TRBD1. Germline V gene sequence: CDR1 LGHNA, CDR2 YNFKEQ. The CDR3 is made up of 15 amino acids. The V gene end was trimmed by 5 bases and the J gene end by 1 base; junction bases not matched to a gene: 5.

This CDR3 reads CASSYLNEKLFF. The DNA for the CDR3 is TGTGCCAGCAGTTACCTGAATGAAAAACTGTTTTTT. The chain recombines TRBV6-5 with TRBJ1-4; D call uncertain. Germline V gene data show CDR1 as MNHEY and CDR2 as SVGAGI. The CDR3 is made up of 12 amino acids. V lost 2 bases to trimming and J lost 5 bases, with 3 bases between them.

This clone was found once. The chain carries TRBV9 and TRBJ2-1, with 7 positions matching TRBD2. The germline gives CDR1 SGDLS, CDR2 YYNGEE. The CDR3 has 16 residues. V was pared by 0 bases and J by 0 bases, with 3 bases of the junction left unmatched. DNA for the CDR3: TGTGCCAGCAGCGTAGATGCGGGAGTCTCCTACAATGAGCAGTTCTTC. It translates to CASSVDAGVSYNEQFF.

V usage is TRBV14 and J usage is TRBJ1-2; possible D gene TRBD1, 6 bases. Germline V gives CDR1 SGHDN, CDR2 FVKESK. The CDR3 is made up of 15 amino acids. Trimming stripped 4 bases from V and 7 bases from J, with 19 bases between. The CDR3 sequence is CASSPQFQGQAGYTF. The CDR3 nucleotides are TGTGCCAGCAGCCCCCAGTTTCAGGGGCAGGCTGGCTACACCTTC.